This passage covers 5 T cell receptor beta chains from one sample sequenced in a study of blood T cell repertoires in COVID-19. Generated by immunoSEQ multiplex PCR, the TCRdb table keeps only in-frame clones and is missing some. Among 25,000 or so clones listed, about four fifths were seen once. Sequenced sample: peripheral blood. The receptors shown here come from a man between 65 and 85 years old with acute or convalescent COVID-19.

The chain joins TRBV25-1 to TRBJ1-6; D unresolved. V lost 7 bases and J 0 bases, leaving 4 bases between the germline ends. CDR1 is MGHDK, CDR2 SYGVNS, per germline. There are 13 residues in the CDR3. CDR3 DNA: TGTGCCAGCACGAGCTCCTATAATTCACCCCTCCACTTT. Translating it yields CASTSSYNSPLHF.

V gene TRBV24-1 combines with J gene TRBJ1-5; D is perhaps TRBD1 (6 bases). This CDR3 comprises 11 residues. The germline gives CDR1 KGHDR, CDR2 SFDVKD. CDR3 loop: CGEGDNQPQHF. The CDR3 bases are TGTGGGGAGGGGGACAATCAGCCCCAGCATTTT.

In DNA, the CDR3 is TGCGCCAGCAGCTTGGGCGAAGCAAATGAAAAACTGTTTTTT. Protein sequence: CASSLGEANEKLFF. The chain has TRBV5-1 and TRBJ1-4; D ambiguous. Germline assignment: CDR1 SGHRS and CDR2 YFSETQ. CDR3 size: 14 residues. The germline V and J ends were trimmed by 0 bases and 5 bases, with 8 bases remaining between them.

The rearrangement joins TRBV7-9 to TRBJ1-4; D is undetermined. Trimming took off 4 bases at V and 8 bases at J, with 14 bases between the two ends. CDR1 SEHNR and CDR2 FQNEAQ come from the germline V gene (reference sequence). This CDR3 region has 14 residues. Here the CDR3 DNA reads TGTGCCAGCAGCTCGACCGGGTTTGTCGAAAAACTGTTTTTT. Encoded protein: CASSSTGFVEKLFF. Using reference TRBV7-9 and TRBJ1-4 for the parts outside the CDR3, the full variable domain is DTGVSQNPRHKITKRGQNVTFRCDPISEHNRLYWYRQTLGQGPEFLTYFQNEAQLEKSRLLSDRFSAERPKGSFSTLEIQRTEQGDSAMYLCASSSTGFVEKLFFGSGTQLSVL.

The chain couples TRBV7-9 to TRBJ1-4, with a possible D match to TRBD1 (5 bases). The germline V gene has CDR1 SEHNR and CDR2 FQNEAQ (reference sequence). Trimming cost V 1 base and J 6 bases, with 12 bases left between them. The CDR3 length is 15 residues. In nucleotides, the CDR3 is TGTGCCAGCAGCTTAGGGGGAGGGGAGGATGAAAAACTGTTTTTT. Translation: CASSLGGGEDEKLFF.